This TCR beta chain was captured by sequencing in a study of CD4+ T cells in melanoma. The CDR3 is 18 residues long. Trimming took 4 bases from V and 2 from J; bases not matched to a gene: 10. Germline V lookup: CDR1 SGHRS, CDR2 YFSETQ. Generated by immunoSEQ multiplex PCR, the TCRdb table keeps only in-frame clones and is missing some. The data hold around 130,000 clones, with about 93% observed a single time. The TCR was taken from a human donor with melanoma. This rearrangement joins TRBV5-1 to TRBJ2-6; TRBD1 aligns across 9 bases. The CDR3 DNA follows: TGCGCCAGCAGCCTAGAACCGGGACAGGGAACTGGGGCCAACGTCCTGACTTTC. Protein sequence: CASSLEPGQGTGANVLTF. Full variable domain (missing parts from reference TRBV5-1 and TRBJ2-6): KAGVTQTPRYLIKTRGQQVTLSCSPISGHRSVSWYQQTPGQGLQFLFEYFSETQRNKGNFPGRFSGRQFSNSRSEMNVSTLELGDSALYLCASSLEPGQGTGANVLTFGAGSRLTVL.